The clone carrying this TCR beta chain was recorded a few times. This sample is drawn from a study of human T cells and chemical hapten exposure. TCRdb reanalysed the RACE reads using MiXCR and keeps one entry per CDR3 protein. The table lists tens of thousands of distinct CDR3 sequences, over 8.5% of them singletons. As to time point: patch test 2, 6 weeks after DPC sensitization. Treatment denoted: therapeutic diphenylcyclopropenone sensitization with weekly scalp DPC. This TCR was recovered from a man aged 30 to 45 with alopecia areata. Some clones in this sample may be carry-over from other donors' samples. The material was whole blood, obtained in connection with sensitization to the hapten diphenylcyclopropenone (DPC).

The CDR3 region has the DNA TGTGCCAGCAGCTCCAGCTCCAGCCGCGTTGGAGCTTTCTTT. Translating it yields CASSSSSSRVGAFF. This sequence joins TRBV11-1 and TRBJ1-1; D ambiguous. The CDR3 sequence is 14 residues long. Trimming stripped 4 bases from V and 10 bases from J, with 19 bases between. Germline V lookup: CDR1 SGHAT, CDR2 FQDESV (reference sequence).